The 2 T cell receptor beta chains below come from one sample, sequenced in a study of T cells in Graves' hyperthyroidism and ophthalmopathy. Researchers amplified the TCR beta CDR3 regions from RNA transcripts. HTBI primers were employed in a first-round RT-PCR of the TCR CDR3. Each CDR3 protein gets one entry after TCRdb re-called the multiplex PCR reads with MiXCR. The sample has some 180,000 distinct CDR3 sequences, 15% to 20% seen once. The sample taken for sequencing was blood. The receptors here all came from a woman aged 50 to 60 with Graves' hyperthyroidism.

This clonotype was seen only a few times. This chain joins TRBV7-3 and TRBJ2-7, with 8 positions matching TRBD1. CDR1 is SGHTA and CDR2 is FQGTGA in the germline V gene. CDR3 length: 14 amino acids. The J segment lost 5 bases and the V segment lost 5 bases, leaving 8 bases of the junction unmatched. The chain's CDR3 is CASSQTGAADEQYF. The CDR3 region has the DNA TGTGCCAGCAGCCAGACAGGGGCGGCCGACGAGCAGTACTTC.

The chain combines TRBV3-1 with TRBJ2-1; D possibly corresponds to TRBD2 (5 bases). Germline CDR1 reads LGHDT; CDR2 reads YNNKEL (reference sequence). The CDR3 length is 17 residues. Deletions cut 4 bases from V and 3 bases from J, with 19 bases between. The CDR3 sequence: CASSLTQTGRGYNEQFF. The CDR3 nucleotides are TGTGCCAGCAGCCTGACGCAGACGGGAAGAGGCTACAATGAGCAGTTCTTC.